A selection of T cell receptor beta chains follows, all from one sample in a study of T-cell memory formation after mild COVID-19. TCRdb ran MiXCR on the 5' RACE reads and lists one entry per CDR3 protein. The sample carries 110,000 or so distinct CDR3 sequences, around a fifth recorded once. The sample taken for sequencing was PBMCs or a T cell subset sorted from them (not recorded which). The receptors originated from a man aged 18 to 30 who had mild COVID-19 (a few samples of this study predate the infection). Cell type and time point are not known. Both conserved end residues are part of each CDR3. The order of the fields is J gene, V gene, CDR3 protein.

TRBJ2-3	TRBV7-6	CASSLAWTGSPDTQYF
TRBJ2-3	TRBV12-3/TRBV12-4	CASSPTGVGTDTQYF
TRBJ2-2	TRBV3-1	CASSYGTGYTGELFF
TRBJ2-2	TRBV7-6	CASSQTVSTGELFF
TRBJ1-1	TRBV12-3/TRBV12-4	CASGQWNTEAFF
TRBJ1-4	TRBV27	CASSLSTGEKLFF
TRBJ1-1	TRBV27	CASSNWGNTEAFF
TRBJ2-7	TRBV7-9	CASSGGQGLTYEQYF
TRBJ2-3	TRBV6-5	CASSHGTAPTDTQYF
TRBJ2-4	TRBV20-1	CSAPPRQGIAKNIQYF
TRBJ2-7	TRBV21-1	CASSKGVGPRFEQYF
TRBJ1-1	TRBV18	CASSPLANTEAFF
TRBJ1-5	TRBV4-2	CASSQGQSNQPQHF
TRBJ1-2	TRBV7-9	CASSLGRTGWIGGYTF
TRBJ2-3	TRBV3-1	CASSLRTDNTDTQYF
TRBJ1-2	TRBV29-1	CSVEDHQGYGYTF
TRBJ1-2	TRBV2	CASSVAAPGSF
TRBJ2-3	TRBV12-3/TRBV12-4	CASSQRQGPSYDTQYF
TRBJ2-3	TRBV5-1	CASRRDRWTDPSTDTQYF
TRBJ1-1	TRBV7-9	CASSGSQGAGAFF
TRBJ2-5	TRBV12-5	CASGRGRSETQYF
TRBJ2-7	TRBV27	CASSGRDRGTGEQYF
TRBJ2-7	TRBV5-1	CASSLGTSGGYEQYF
TRBJ1-6	TRBV11-2	CASSLDQSPLHF
TRBJ2-1	TRBV4-3	CASSQVAGGPYEQFF
TRBJ1-5	TRBV4-1	CASSQVRSNQPQHF
TRBJ2-5	TRBV5-6	CASSLARGRETQYF
TRBJ2-2	TRBV4-1	CASSQMLGELFF
TRBJ2-5	TRBV5-1	CASSDDSQETQYF
TRBJ1-2	TRBV7-3	CASSPGGGDYGYTF
TRBJ2-7	TRBV7-6	CASSLGSGPGYEQYF
TRBJ1-3	TRBV7-8	CASSYRTHATGNTIYF
TRBJ2-6	TRBV4-3	CASSRRGAGANVLTF
TRBJ1-3	TRBV7-6	CASSLDAPLVGNTIYF
TRBJ2-1	TRBV19	CASRPGLAVGNEQFF
TRBJ2-7	TRBV7-9	CATLRGDSYEQYF
TRBJ1-1	TRBV29-1	CSVSDPPYRLNTEAFF
TRBJ1-1	TRBV27	CASSLSSGGTEAFF
TRBJ1-5	TRBV4-1	CASSQDPSNQPQHF
TRBJ1-3	TRBV6-2/TRBV6-3	CASSSSRASSGNTIYF
TRBJ2-1	TRBV24-1	CATSDLEDRGTNEQFF
TRBJ1-5	TRBV6-6	CASVERGDQPQHF
TRBJ2-1	TRBV7-2	CASSLAYTEQFF
TRBJ2-5	TRBV27	CASRVLDGQETQYF
TRBJ2-7	TRBV12-3/TRBV12-4	CASSYAVAYEQYF
TRBJ2-2	TRBV11-2	CASRPESGESTGELFF
TRBJ2-1	TRBV7-9	CASSSGLAGWDEQFF
TRBJ2-3	TRBV27	CASSLSPRGGLDTQYF
TRBJ2-3	TRBV6-2/TRBV6-3	CASSYSTSGGRPSTDTQYF
TRBJ2-7	TRBV29-1	CSVKNTRSYEQYF
TRBJ2-1	TRBV7-9	CASSLADGGDSYNEQFF
TRBJ2-1	TRBV7-6	CASTEGGVWNNEQFF
TRBJ2-3	TRBV7-2	CASSLGPAFSTDTQYF
TRBJ2-7	TRBV4-1	CASSQVGSGGLYEQYF